The clone carrying this T cell receptor beta chain came up a few times. In germline, CDR1 is MGHDK, CDR2 SYGVNS. The CDR3 length is 15 residues. Losses at the gene ends were 2 bases for V and 5 bases for J; bases not matched to a gene: 5. This sample stems from a study of blood T cell repertoires in COVID-19. Clones were read by immunoSEQ multiplex PCR, and TCRdb kept only the in-frame ones, dropping some. The sample carries 280,000 or so clones, 90% recorded once. The source of this sequence is a woman under 30 with acute COVID-19. The chain is built from TRBV25-1 and TRBJ2-5, with 10 bases that match TRBD2. Sequenced: PBMCs or T cells enriched from blood (not recorded which). CDR3 nucleotide sequence: TGTGCCAGCAGTGAAAGCGGGAGGGCCGGTGAGACCCAGTACTTC. This sequence encodes CASSESGRAGETQYF.